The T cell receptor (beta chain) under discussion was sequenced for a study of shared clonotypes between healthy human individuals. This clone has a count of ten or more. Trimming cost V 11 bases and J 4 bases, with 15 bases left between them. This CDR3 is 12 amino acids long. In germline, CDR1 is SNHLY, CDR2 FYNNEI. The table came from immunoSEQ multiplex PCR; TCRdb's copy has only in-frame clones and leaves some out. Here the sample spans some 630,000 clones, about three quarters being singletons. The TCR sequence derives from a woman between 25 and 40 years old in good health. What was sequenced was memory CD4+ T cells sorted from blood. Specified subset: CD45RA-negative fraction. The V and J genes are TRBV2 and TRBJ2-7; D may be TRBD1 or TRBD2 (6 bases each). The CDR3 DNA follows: TGTGCCGGAGGGACATTGTCTTACGAGCAGTACTTC. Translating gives CAGGTLSYEQYF.